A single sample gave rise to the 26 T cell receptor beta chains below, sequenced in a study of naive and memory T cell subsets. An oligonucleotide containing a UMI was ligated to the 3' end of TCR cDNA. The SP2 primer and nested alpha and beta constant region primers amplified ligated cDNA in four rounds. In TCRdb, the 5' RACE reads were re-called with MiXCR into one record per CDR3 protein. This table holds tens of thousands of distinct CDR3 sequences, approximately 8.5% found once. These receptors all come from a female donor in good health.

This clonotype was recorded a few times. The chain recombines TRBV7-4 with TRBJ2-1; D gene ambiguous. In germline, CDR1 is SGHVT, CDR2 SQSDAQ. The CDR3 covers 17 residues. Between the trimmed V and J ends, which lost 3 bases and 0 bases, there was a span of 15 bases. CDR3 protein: CASSFSSTESSYNEQFF. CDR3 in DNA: TGTGCCAGCAGCTTCTCCTCGACTGAGAGCTCCTACAATGAGCAGTTCTTC.

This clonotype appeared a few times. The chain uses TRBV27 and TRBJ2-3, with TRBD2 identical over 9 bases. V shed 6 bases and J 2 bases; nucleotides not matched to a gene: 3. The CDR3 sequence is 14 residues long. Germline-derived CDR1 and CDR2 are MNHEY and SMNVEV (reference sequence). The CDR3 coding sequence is TGTGCCAGCAGCATAGCGGGAGTCACAGATACGCAGTATTTT. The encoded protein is CASSIAGVTDTQYF.

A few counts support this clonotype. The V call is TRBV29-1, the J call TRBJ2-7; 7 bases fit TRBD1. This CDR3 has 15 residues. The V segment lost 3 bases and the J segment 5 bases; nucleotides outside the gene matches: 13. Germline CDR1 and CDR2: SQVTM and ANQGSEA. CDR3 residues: CSVETSTGRNHEQYF. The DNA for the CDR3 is TGCAGCGTTGAGACGTCGACAGGGCGGAACCACGAGCAGTACTTC.

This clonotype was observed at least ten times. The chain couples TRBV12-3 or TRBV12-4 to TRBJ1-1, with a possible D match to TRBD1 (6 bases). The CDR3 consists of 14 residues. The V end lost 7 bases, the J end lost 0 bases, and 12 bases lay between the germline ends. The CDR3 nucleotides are TGTGCCAGCACGTACGGGGGCATGAACACTGAAGCTTTCTTT. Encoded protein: CASTYGGMNTEAFF.

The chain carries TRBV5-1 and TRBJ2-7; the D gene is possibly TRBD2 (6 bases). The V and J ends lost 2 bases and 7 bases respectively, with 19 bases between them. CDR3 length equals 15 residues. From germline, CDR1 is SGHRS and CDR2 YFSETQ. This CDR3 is CASSLFSGSGDEQYF. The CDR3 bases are TGCGCCAGCAGCTTATTTAGCGGATCGGGGGATGAGCAGTACTTC. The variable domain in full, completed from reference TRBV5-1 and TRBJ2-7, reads KAGVTQTPRYLIKTRGQQVTLSCSPISGHRSVSWYQQTPGQGLQFLFEYFSETQRNKGNFPGRFSGRQFSNSRSEMNVSTLELGDSALYLCASSLFSGSGDEQYFGPGTRLTVT.

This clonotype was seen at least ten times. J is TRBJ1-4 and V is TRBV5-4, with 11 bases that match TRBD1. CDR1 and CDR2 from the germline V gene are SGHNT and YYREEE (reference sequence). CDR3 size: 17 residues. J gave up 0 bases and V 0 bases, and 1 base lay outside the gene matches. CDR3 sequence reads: CASSLVGQGATNEKLFF. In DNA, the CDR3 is TGTGCCAGCAGCTTGGTGGGACAGGGGGCAACTAATGAAAAACTGTTTTTT. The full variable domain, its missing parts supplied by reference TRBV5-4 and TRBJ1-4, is ETGVTQSPTHLIKTRGQQVTLRCSSQSGHNTVSWYQQALGQGPQFIFQYYREEENGRGNFPPRFSGLQFPNYSSELNVNALELDDSALYLCASSLVGQGATNEKLFFGSGTQLSVL.

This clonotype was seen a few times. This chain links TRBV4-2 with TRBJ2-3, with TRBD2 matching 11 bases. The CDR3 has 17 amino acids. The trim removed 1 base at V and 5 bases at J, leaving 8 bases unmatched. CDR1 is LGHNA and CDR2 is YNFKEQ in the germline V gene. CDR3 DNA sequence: TGTGCCAGCAGCCAAGCGGTAGCGGGGGGGCCGGGAGATACGCAGTATTTT. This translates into CASSQAVAGGPGDTQYF.

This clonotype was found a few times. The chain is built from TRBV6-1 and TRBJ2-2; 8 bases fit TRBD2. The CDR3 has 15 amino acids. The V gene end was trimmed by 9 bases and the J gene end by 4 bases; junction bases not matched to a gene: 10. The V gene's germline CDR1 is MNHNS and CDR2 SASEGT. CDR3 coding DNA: TGTGCCAGTTCTGTTACGGGGGGGCTCACCGGGGAGCTGTTTTTT. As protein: CASSVTGGLTGELFF.

This chain's CDR3 is CASSTRGSDTEAFF. CDR3 nucleotides: TGTGCCAGCAGTACCAGGGGTTCGGACACTGAAGCTTTCTTT. The chain combines TRBV6-1 with TRBJ1-1, with D maybe TRBD1 (6 bases). Germline values: CDR1 MNHNS, CDR2 SASEGT. The CDR3 is made up of 14 amino acids. The V end was cut by 5 bases, the J end by 3 bases, with 13 bases between.

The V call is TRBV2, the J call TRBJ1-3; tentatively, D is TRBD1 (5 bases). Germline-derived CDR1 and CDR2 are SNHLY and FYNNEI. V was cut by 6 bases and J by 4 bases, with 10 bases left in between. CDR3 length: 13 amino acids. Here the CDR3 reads CASRRGSGNTIYF. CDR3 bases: TGTGCCAGCAGACGGGGGTCAGGAAACACCATATATTTT.

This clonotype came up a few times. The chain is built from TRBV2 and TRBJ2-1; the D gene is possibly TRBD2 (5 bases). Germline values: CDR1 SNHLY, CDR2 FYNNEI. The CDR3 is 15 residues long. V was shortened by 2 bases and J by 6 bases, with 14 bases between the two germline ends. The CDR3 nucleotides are TGTGCCAGCAGTGAATCCGTTCTAGCCTCCAATGAGCAGTTCTTC. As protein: CASSESVLASNEQFF.

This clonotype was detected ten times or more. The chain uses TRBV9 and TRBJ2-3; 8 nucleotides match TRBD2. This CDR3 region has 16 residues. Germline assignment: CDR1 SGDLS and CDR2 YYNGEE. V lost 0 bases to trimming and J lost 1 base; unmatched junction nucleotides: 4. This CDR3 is CASSVAGGLGTDTQYF. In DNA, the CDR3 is TGTGCCAGCAGCGTAGCGGGGGGGCTCGGCACAGATACGCAGTATTTT. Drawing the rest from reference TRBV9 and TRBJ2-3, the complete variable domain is DSGVTQTPKHLITATGQRVTLRCSPRSGDLSVYWYQQSLDQGLQFLIQYYNGEERAKGNILERFSAQQFPDLHSELNLSSLELGDSALYFCASSVAGGLGTDTQYFGPGTRLTVL.

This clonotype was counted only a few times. The DNA of the CDR3 is TGCGCCAGCAGCTTGGGTTACGGTGGGGGGACTGAAGCTTTCTTT. Protein sequence: CASSLGYGGGTEAFF. J is TRBJ1-1 and V is TRBV5-1, with D possibly being TRBD1 (5 bases). Trimming took 0 bases from V and 5 from J, leaving 14 bases between them. CDR1 and CDR2 from the germline V gene are SGHRS and YFSETQ. The CDR3 runs 15 residues. The variable domain in full, completed from reference TRBV5-1 and TRBJ1-1, reads KAGVTQTPRYLIKTRGQQVTLSCSPISGHRSVSWYQQTPGQGLQFLFEYFSETQRNKGNFPGRFSGRQFSNSRSEMNVSTLELGDSALYLCASSLGYGGGTEAFFGQGTRLTVV.

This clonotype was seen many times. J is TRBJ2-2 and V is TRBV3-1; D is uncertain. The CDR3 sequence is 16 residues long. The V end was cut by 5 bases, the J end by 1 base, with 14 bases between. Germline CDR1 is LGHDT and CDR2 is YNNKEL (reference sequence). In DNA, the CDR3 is TGTGCCAGCAGCTCCCTTGGACCGATGAACACCGGGGAGCTGTTTTTT. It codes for CASSSLGPMNTGELFF.

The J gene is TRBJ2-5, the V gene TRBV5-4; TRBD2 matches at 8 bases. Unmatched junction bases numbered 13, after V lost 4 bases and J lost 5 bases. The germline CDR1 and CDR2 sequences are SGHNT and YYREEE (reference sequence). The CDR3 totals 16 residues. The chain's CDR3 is CASSTSFGGVDETQYF. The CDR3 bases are TGTGCCAGCAGCACATCCTTCGGGGGGGTAGACGAGACCCAGTACTTC.

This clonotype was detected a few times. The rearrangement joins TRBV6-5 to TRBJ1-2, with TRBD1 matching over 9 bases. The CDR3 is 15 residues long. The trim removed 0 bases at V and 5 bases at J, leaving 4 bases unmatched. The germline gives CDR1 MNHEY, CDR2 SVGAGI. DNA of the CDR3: TGTGCCAGCAGTTACTCCGGGACAGGGAGTTATGGCTACACCTTC. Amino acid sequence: CASSYSGTGSYGYTF.

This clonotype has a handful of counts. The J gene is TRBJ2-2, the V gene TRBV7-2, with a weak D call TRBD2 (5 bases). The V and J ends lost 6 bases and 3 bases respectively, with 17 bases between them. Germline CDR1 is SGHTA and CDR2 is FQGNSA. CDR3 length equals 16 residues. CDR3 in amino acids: CASSRPPEDDTGELFF. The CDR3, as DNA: TGTGCCAGCAGTAGACCCCCGGAGGACGACACCGGGGAGCTGTTTTTT.

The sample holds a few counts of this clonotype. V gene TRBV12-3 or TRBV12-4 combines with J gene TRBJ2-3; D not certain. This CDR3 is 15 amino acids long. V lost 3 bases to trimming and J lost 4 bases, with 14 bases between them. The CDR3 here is CASSFRRAEADTQYF. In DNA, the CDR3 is TGTGCCAGCAGTTTTCGTCGGGCAGAAGCAGATACGCAGTATTTT.

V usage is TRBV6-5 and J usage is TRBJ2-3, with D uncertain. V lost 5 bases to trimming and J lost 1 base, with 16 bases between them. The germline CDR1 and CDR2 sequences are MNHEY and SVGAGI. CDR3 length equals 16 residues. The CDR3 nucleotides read TGTGCCAGCAGTCGAATTGGACGCCGGGGCACAGATACGCAGTATTTT. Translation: CASSRIGRRGTDTQYF.

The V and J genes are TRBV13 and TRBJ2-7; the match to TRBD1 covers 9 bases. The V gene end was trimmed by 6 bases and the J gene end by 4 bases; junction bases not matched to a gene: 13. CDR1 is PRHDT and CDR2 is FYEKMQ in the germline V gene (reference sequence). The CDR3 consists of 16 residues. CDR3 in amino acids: CASSQNPGQGMYEQYF. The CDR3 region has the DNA TGTGCCAGCAGTCAAAATCCGGGACAGGGAATGTACGAGCAGTACTTC.

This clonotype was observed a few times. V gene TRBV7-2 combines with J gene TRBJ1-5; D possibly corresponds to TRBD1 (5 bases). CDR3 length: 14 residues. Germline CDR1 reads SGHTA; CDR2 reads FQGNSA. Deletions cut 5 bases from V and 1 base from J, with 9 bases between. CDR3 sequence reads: CASSLKGSNQPQHF. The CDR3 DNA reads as TGTGCCAGCAGCCTAAAGGGGAGCAATCAGCCCCAGCATTTT. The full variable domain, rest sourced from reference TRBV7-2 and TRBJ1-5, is GAGVSQSPSNKVTEKGKDVELRCDPISGHTALYWYRQSLGQGLEFLIYFQGNSAPDKSGLPSDRFSAERTGGSVSTLTIQRTQQEDSAVYLCASSLKGSNQPQHFGDGTRLSIL.

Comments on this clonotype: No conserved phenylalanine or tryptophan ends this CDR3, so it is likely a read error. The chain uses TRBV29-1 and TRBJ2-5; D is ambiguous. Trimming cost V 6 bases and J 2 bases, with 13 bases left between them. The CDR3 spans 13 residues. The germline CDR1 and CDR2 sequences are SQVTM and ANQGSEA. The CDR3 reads CSVGGPSQETQYS. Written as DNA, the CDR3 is TGCAGCGTCGGCGGACCATCGCAAGAGACCCAGTACTCC.

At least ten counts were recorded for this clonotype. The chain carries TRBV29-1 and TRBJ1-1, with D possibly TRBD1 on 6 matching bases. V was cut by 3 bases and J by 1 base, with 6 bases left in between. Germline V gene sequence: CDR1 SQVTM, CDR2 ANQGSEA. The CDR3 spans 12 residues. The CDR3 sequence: CSVDRGNTEAFF. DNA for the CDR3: TGCAGCGTTGACAGGGGGAACACTGAAGCTTTCTTT.

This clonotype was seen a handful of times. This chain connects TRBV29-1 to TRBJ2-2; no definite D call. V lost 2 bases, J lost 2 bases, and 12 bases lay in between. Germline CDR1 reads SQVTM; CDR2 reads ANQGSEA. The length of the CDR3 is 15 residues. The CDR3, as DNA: TGCAGCGTTGAATTTGCAGGCCGAAACACCGGGGAGCTGTTTTTT. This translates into CSVEFAGRNTGELFF.

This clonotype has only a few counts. CDR3 protein: CASSLGANTEAFF. The CDR3 DNA follows: TGTGCCAGCAGCTTGGGAGCAAACACTGAAGCTTTCTTT. The V call is TRBV5-5, the J call TRBJ1-1; D is unclear. Germline CDR1 SGHKS, CDR2 YYEKEE (reference sequence). This CDR3 contains 13 residues. The V gene lost 0 bases and the J gene lost 2 bases, with 5 bases spanning the gap.

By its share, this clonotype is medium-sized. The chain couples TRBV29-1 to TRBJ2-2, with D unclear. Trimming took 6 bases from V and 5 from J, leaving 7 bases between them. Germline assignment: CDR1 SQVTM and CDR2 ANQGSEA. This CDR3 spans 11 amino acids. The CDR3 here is CSVWGTGELFF. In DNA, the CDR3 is TGCAGCGTCTGGGGAACCGGGGAGCTGTTTTTT.